A single sample is the source of the 2 T cell receptor beta chains below, sequenced in a study of tumor-infiltrating lymphocytes in primary liver carcinoma. They got blood RNA out of unsorted whole blood and also pulled out germline DNA. Reverse transcription of roughly 0.5 ug total RNA with a constant-region primer produced TCR beta cDNA. ARM-PCR, slightly modified, supplied the TCR beta libraries through three nested multiplex PCR rounds. TRBV1-TRBV30 forward primers and a C-beta reverse primer were used in the first two PCR rounds, which each ran for ten to eleven cycles. TCRdb reprocessed the multiplex PCR reads with MiXCR, giving one entry per CDR3 protein. The sample records roughly 330,000 distinct CDR3 sequences, less than 70% being singletons. Sequencing was carried out using peripheral blood. All receptors derive from a man aged 35-49 years with primary liver carcinoma and hepatitis B virus infection.

As regards this clonotype: Germline is not matched at one junction end, which may reflect a read error. CDR3 protein: CAGSQGRSWGGQYF. DNA for the CDR3: TGTGCCGGCAGCCAAGGGCGGAGTTGGGGCGGGCAGTACTTC. The rearrangement uses TRBV14 and TRBJ2-7; possible D gene TRBD1, 5 bases. Germline V gives CDR1 SGHDN, CDR2 FVKESK. The CDR3 has 14 residues.

The chain links TRBV13 to TRBJ1-2; no firm D call. Trimming shortened V by 6 bases and J by 5 bases, and 22 bases separated the two germline ends. The CDR3 consists of 16 residues. Germline V gives CDR1 PRHDT, CDR2 FYEKMQ (reference sequence). This chain's CDR3 is CASSPPTTASNYGYTF. The CDR3 DNA reads as TGTGCCAGCAGTCCCCCCACAACAGCCAGTAATTATGGCTACACCTTC.